The source of this TCR beta chain is a study of T cell responses to AZD1222 COVID-19 vaccine (dated by TCRdb to the early 2020s). Background for the entire study: A total of just over 230 trial participants underwent TCR sequencing, of whom about 200 had received two doses of AZD1222 and around 26 had received two doses of the MenACWY control vaccine. Trial participants were enrolled into age subgroups of 18-55, 56-69 and 70-plus years, which contained 148, 28 and 57 TCR-sequenced participants, respectively. Findings and caveats that apply to the study as a whole: Only 5 to 7 AZD1222 recipients were SARS-CoV-2 seropositive at baseline, limiting conclusions about previously exposed vaccinees. No day 14 peak-response samples were available, so repertoires were characterized only after the peak T cell response. Most participants were white British and females outnumbered males, and the authors suggested that clonal diversity may have been underestimated. Epitopes outside the regions mutated in the B.1.351 and B.1.1.7 variants were reportedly recognized by nearly half of the unique spike-specific TCRs. After two AZD1222 doses, both the breadth and the depth of spike-specific TCRs were significantly higher than at day 0 and than in MenACWY recipients. The whole spike protein was spanned by vaccine-associated CD4 TCRs, and dominant responses were seen in regions 160-218 and 743-854. In the small 56-69-year group, the increase in depth fell short of significance, most likely because of low power.

The CDR3 regions of human TCRbeta chains were analyzed by immunosequencing. Concerning the study's data processing: Repertoire TCRs were matched against a reference library of SARS-CoV-2-specific TCRs generated with the MIRA antigen-specificity platform. Breadth was defined as the fraction of unique TCRs that were SARS-CoV-2-associated, and depth was defined as the fraction of total T cells that were SARS-CoV-2-associated. Using the MIRA data, every spike-specific TCR was mapped to the spike region that the TCR reacted to and assigned to either a CD4 or a CD8 class. Log10-transformed breadth and depth values were compared by one-way ANOVA with Sidak's multiple comparisons tests. The immuneACCESS repertoire file appears here via TCRdb, limited to in-frame rearrangements. These files lack a portion of the clones; in checked studies, under half of the deficit traces to unresolved V genes, and the cause of the others is not known. V, J and clone size derive from that table, while D and trimming were established from the DNA sequence. The table for this sample lists 90,000 to 150,000 clones; around 90% of them were counted only once. The ten most abundant clones make up 3.5% of the sample.

This specimen's time point label, interpreted: about 28 days (+/-7) after the second vaccine dose. AZD1222 recipients whose second dose came at about 4 weeks and those whose second dose came at about 12 weeks were combined into one group, since spike-specific TCR depth and breadth did not differ between the two schedules. The vaccinee samples were drawn from two UK trials, COV001 and COV002, one of which was a single-blind randomized controlled phase 2/3 trial testing AZD1222 (ChAdOx1 nCoV-19) in healthy adults. For TCRbeta chain sequencing, PBMC samples were collected from trial participants at day 0 and at day 28 after the second dose. Comments on this clone: It lacks a known antigen. It has no much larger one-base neighbor in the sample; base qualities were not kept.

Inclusive of the bounding cysteine and phenylalanine, the CDR3 is 18 residues long. Only the CDR3 part of the read is kept: 54 bases, read in frame from the first base. Reading the germline V gene gives CDR1 SGHTA and CDR2 FQGNSA. V is pruned by 2 bases and J by 0 bases, leaving 10 bases of the junction without a gene match. The receptor chain draws on TRBV7-2 and TRBJ2-1, with 7 junctional bases fitting TRBD2. This TCR was sampled from an adult who received the AZD1222 COVID-19 vaccine. The sample here was peripheral blood, taken 28 days after the second AZD1222 dose. CDR3 region: CASSLRTREGSSYNEQFF. The sequence in DNA is TGTGCCAGCAGCTTAAGGACCAGGGAGGGGAGCTCCTACAATGAGCAGTTCTTC. Extended through the reference TRBV7-2 and TRBJ2-1 proteins, this CDR3 yields the full variable domain: GAGVSQSPSNKVTEKGKDVELRCDPISGHTALYWYRQSLGQGLEFLIYFQGNSAPDKSGLPSDRFSAERTGGSVSTLTIQRTQQEDSAVYLCASSLRTREGSSYNEQFFGPGTRLTVL.